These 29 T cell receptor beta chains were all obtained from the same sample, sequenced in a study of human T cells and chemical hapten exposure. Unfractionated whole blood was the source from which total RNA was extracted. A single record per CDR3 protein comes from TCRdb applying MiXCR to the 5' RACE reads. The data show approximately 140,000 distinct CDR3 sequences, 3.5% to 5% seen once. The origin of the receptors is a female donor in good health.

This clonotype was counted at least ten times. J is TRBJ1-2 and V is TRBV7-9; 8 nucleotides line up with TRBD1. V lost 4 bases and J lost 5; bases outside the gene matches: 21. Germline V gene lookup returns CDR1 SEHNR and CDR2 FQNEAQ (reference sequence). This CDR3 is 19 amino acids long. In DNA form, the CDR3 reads TGTGCCAGCAGCTCATTCAACAGGGGGTTTGGAACGAGAGAGTATGGCTACACCTTC. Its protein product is CASSSFNRGFGTREYGYTF.

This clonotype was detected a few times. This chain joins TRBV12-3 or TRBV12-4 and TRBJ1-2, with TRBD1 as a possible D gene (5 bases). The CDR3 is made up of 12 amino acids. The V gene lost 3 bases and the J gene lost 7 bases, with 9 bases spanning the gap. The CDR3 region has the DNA TGTGCCAGCAGTTTGCAGGGAGGTGGCTACACCTTC. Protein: CASSLQGGGYTF.

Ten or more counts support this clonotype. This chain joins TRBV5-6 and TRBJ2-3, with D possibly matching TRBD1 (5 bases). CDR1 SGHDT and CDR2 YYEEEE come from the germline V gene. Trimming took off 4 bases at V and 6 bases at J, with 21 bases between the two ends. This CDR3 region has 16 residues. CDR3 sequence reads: CASSPEDKRELDTQYF. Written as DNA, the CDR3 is TGTGCCAGCAGCCCTGAGGACAAACGAGAACTGGATACGCAGTATTTT.

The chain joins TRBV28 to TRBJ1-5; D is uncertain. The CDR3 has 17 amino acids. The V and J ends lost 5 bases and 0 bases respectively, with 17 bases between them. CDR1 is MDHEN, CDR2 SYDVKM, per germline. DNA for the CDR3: TGTGCCAGCAGTCCCCTCGGCCGCACTTATAGCAATCAGCCCCAGCATTTT. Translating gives CASSPLGRTYSNQPQHF.

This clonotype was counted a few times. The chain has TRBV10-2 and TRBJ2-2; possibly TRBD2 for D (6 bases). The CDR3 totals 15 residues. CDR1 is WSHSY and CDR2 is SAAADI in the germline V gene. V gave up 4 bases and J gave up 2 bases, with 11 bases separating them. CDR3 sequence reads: CASSVSGLNTGELFF. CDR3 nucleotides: TGCGCCAGCAGTGTTTCGGGACTTAACACCGGGGAGCTGTTTTTT.

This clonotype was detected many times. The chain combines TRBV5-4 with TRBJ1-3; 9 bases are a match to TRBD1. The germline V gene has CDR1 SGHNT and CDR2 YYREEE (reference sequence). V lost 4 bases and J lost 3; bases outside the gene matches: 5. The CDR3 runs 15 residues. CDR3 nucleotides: TGTGCCAGCAGCGGTAACAGGGGGCTTGGAAACACCATATATTTT. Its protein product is CASSGNRGLGNTIYF.

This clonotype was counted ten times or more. The CDR3 coding sequence is TGTGCCAGCAAACTGACAGGTCGGGAGAATCAGCCCCAGCATTTT. Amino acid sequence: CASKLTGRENQPQHF. The chain links TRBV6-6 to TRBJ1-5; D is possibly TRBD1 (6 bases). This CDR3 contains 15 residues. CDR1 and CDR2 from the germline V gene are MNHNY and SVGAGI (reference sequence). Trimming cost V 7 bases and J 4 bases, with 17 bases left between them.

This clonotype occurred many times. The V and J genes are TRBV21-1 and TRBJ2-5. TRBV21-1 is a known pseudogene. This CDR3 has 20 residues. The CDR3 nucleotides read TGTGCCAGCAGCAAAGCGCTTTTGCGGAGCGCATGGGGGTATCAAGAGACCCAGTACTTC. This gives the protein CASSKALLRSAWGYQETQYF.

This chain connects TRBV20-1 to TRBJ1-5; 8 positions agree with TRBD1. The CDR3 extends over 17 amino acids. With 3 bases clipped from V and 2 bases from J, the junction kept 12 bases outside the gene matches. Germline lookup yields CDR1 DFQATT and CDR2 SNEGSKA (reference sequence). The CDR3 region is CSARRDRPQRGNQPQHF. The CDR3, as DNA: TGCAGTGCTAGGAGGGACAGGCCACAGAGGGGCAATCAGCCCCAGCATTTT.

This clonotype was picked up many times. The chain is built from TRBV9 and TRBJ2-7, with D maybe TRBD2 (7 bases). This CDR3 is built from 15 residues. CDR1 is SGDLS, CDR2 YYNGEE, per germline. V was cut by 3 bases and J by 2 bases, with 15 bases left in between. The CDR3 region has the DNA TGTGCCAGCAGCGGAGAGGGGGGGCCGACCTACGAGCAGTACTTC. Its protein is CASSGEGGPTYEQYF.

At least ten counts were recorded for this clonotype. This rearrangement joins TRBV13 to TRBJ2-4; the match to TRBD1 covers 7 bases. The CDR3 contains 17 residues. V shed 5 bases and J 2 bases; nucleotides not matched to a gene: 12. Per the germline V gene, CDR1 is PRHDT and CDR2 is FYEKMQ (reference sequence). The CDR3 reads CASSVRDRDISKNIQYF. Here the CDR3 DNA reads TGTGCCAGCAGCGTCCGAGACAGGGATATTTCCAAAAACATTCAGTACTTC.

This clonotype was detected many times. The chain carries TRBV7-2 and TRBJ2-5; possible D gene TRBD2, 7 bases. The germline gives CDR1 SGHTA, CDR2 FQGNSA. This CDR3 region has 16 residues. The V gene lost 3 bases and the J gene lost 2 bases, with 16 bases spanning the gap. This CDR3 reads CASSFNRRGTQETQYF. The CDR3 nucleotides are TGTGCCAGCAGCTTTAATAGGCGGGGGACACAAGAGACCCAGTACTTC.

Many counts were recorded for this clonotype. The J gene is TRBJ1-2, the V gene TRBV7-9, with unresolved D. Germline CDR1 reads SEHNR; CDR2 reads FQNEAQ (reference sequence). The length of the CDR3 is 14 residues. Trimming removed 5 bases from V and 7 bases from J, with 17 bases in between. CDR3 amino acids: CASSRSGGKGGYTF. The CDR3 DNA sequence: TGTGCCAGCAGCCGAAGCGGAGGGAAGGGTGGCTACACCTTC.

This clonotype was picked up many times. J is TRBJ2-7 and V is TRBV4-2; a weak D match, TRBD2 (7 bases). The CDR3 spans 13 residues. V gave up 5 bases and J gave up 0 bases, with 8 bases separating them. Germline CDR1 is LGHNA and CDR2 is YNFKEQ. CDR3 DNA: TGTGCCAGCAGCAGGGGGGGCTCCTACGAGCAGTACTTC. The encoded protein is CASSRGGSYEQYF.

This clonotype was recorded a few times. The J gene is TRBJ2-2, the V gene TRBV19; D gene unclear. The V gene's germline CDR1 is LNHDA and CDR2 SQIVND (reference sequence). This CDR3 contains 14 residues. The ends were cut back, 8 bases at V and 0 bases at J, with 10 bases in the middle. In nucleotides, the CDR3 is TGTGCCAGTCTGGGGTACTCGAACACCGGGGAGCTGTTTTTT. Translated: CASLGYSNTGELFF.

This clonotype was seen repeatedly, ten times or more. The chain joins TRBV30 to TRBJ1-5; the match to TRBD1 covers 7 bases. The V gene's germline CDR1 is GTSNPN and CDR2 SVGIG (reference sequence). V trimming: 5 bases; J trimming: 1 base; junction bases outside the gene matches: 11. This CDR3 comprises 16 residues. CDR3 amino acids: CAWSFRGARSNQPQHF. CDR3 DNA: TGTGCCTGGTCTTTCAGGGGGGCCCGAAGCAATCAGCCCCAGCATTTT.

The CDR3 nucleotides read TGTGCCAGCAGCCAAGCTAACCGGGACAGGGCTTATGGCTACACCTTC. Translation gives CASSQANRDRAYGYTF. The V call is TRBV14, the J call TRBJ1-2; 9 nucleotides match TRBD1. Germline CDR1 and CDR2: SGHDN and FVKESK. CDR3 length: 16 amino acids. J gave up 5 bases and V 1 base, and 8 bases lay outside the gene matches.

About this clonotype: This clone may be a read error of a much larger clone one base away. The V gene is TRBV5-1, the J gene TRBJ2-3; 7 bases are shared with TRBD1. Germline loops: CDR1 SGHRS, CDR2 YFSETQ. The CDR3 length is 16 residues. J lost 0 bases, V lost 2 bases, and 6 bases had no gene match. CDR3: CASSFDDRASTDTQYF. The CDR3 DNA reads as TGCGCCAGCAGCTTCGACGACAGGGCTAGCACAGATACGCAGTATTTT.

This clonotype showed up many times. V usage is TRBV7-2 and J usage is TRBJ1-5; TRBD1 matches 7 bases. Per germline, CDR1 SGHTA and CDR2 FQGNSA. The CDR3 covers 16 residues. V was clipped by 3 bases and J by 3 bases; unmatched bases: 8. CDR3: CASSFSPGQNNQPQHF. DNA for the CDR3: TGTGCCAGCAGCTTCAGCCCGGGACAGAACAATCAGCCCCAGCATTTT.

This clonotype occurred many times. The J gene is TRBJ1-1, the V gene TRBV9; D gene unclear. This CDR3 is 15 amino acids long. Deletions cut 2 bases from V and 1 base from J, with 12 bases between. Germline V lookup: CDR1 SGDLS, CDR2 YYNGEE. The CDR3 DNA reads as TGTGCCAGCAGCGTTTTCATGGGGAGGAACACTGAAGCTTTCTTT. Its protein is CASSVFMGRNTEAFF. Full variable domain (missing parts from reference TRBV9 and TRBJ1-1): DSGVTQTPKHLITATGQRVTLRCSPRSGDLSVYWYQQSLDQGLQFLIQYYNGEERAKGNILERFSAQQFPDLHSELNLSSLELGDSALYFCASSVFMGRNTEAFFGQGTRLTVV.

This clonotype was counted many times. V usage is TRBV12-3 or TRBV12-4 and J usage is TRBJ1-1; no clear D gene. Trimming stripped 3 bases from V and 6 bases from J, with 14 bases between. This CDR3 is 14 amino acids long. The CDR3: CASSLTGRVSEAFF. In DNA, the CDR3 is TGTGCCAGCAGTTTGACCGGTCGGGTTTCTGAAGCTTTCTTT.

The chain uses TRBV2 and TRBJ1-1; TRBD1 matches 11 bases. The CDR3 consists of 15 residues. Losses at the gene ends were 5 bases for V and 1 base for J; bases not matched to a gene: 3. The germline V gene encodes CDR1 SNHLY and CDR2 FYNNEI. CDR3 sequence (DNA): TGTGCCAGCAGTCCCGGGACAGGGGGGAACACTGAAGCTTTCTTT. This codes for CASSPGTGGNTEAFF.

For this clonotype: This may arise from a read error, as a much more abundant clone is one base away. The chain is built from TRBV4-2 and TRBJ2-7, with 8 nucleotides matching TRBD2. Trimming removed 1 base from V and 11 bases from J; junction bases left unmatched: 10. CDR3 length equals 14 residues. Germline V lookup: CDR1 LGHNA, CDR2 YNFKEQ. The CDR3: CASSQGGRAGVEYF. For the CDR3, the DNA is TGTGCCAGCAGCCAAGGTGGACGAGCGGGGGTGGAGTACTTC.

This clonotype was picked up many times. DNA for the CDR3: TGTGCCACCGCACCTACTACTGAGCAGTTCTTC. Translated: CATAPTTEQFF. This chain uses TRBV18 with TRBJ2-1, with no clear D. Germline assignment: CDR1 KGHSH and CDR2 LQKENI. The CDR3 consists of 11 residues. V shed 10 bases and J shed 9 bases, with 13 bases lying between them. Looking up the rest from reference TRBV18 and TRBJ2-1 gives the full variable domain: NAGVMQNPRHLVRRRGQEARLRCSPMKGHSHVYWYRQLPEEGLKFMVYLQKENIIDESGMPKERFSAEFPKEGPSILRIQQVVRGDSAAYFCATAPTTEQFFGPGTRLTVL.

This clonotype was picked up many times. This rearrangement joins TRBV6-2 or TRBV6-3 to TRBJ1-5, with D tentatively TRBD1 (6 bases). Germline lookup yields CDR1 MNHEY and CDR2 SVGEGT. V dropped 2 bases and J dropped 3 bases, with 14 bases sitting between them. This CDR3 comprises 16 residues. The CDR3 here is CASSYPTGRVNQPQHF. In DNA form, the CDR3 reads TGTGCCAGCAGTTACCCGACAGGTCGGGTCAATCAGCCCCAGCATTTT.

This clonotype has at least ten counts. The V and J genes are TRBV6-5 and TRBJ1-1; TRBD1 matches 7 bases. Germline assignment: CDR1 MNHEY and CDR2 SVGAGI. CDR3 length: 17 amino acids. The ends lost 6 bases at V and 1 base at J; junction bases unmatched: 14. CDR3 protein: CASSRTTAGGRNTEAFF. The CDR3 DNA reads TGTGCCAGCAGCCGAACCACGGCAGGGGGACGGAACACTGAAGCTTTCTTT.

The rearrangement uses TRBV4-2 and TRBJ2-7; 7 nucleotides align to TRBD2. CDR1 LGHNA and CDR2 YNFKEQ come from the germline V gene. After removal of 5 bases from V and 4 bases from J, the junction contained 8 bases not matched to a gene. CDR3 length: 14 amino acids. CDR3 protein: CASSAGAGFYEQYF. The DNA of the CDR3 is TGTGCCAGCAGCGCGGGAGCGGGTTTTTACGAGCAGTACTTC.

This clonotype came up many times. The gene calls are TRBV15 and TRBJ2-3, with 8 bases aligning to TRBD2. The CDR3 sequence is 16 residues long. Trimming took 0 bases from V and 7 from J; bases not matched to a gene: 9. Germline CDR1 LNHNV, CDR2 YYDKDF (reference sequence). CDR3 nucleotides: TGTGCCACCAGCAGAGAGCGGGGGGTCCAAGGGCATACGCAGTATTTT. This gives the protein CATSRERGVQGHTQYF.

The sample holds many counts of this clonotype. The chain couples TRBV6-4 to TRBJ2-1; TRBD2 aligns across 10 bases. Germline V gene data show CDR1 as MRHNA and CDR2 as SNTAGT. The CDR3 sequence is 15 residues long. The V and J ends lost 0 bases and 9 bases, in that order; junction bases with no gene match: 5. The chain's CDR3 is CASSDSSGGAGEQFF. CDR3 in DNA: TGTGCCAGCAGTGACTCCAGCGGGGGGGCAGGTGAGCAGTTCTTC.